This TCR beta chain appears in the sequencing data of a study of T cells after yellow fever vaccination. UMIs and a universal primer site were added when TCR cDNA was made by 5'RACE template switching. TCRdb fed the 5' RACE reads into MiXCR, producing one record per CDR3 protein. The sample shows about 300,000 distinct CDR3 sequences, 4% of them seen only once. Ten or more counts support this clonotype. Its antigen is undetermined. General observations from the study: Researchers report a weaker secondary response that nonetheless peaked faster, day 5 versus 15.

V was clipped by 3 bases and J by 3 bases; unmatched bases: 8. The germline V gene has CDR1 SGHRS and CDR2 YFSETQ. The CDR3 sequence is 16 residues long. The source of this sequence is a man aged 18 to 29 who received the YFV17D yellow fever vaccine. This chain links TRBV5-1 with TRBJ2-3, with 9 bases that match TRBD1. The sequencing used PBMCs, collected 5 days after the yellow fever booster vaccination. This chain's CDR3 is CASSSPTGGRTDTQYF. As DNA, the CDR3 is TGCGCCAGCAGCTCACCGACAGGGGGTAGAACAGATACGCAGTATTTT.